This T cell receptor (beta chain) was profiled in a study of human T cells and chemical hapten exposure. Turning to the study itself: Yields of TCR per sample differed, chiefly owing to small differences in pooled library volume.

Sequencing started from total RNA isolated from unfractionated whole blood. The library attached unique molecular identifiers to individual cDNA molecules. TCRdb independently ran MiXCR on the 5' RACE reads; one entry per CDR3 protein. Found here are about 140,000 distinct CDR3 sequences, 3.5% to 5% of them singletons; the top ten hold approximately 1.3%. The table lists this clonotype with many counts. Its target is not known. The germline CDR1 and CDR2 sequences are MGHRA and YSYEKL. V was pared by 2 bases and J by 4 bases, with 6 bases between. This CDR3 is 13 amino acids long. Overall study findings and caveats: Sensitization with DPC brought no change to TCRs above 1 in 1000 in frequency.

The J gene is TRBJ1-5, the V gene TRBV4-1; D uncertain. The receptor's source is a female donor in good health. CDR3 in amino acids: CASSQRGNQPQHF. In nucleotides, the CDR3 is TGCGCCAGCAGCCAACGCGGGAATCAGCCCCAGCATTTT.